This T cell receptor beta chain was recovered during a study of blood T cell repertoires in COVID-19. The overall study: Sites across the United States, Italy and Spain contributed samples from acute and convalescent COVID-19. In each case, the material was cDNA or gDNA derived from T cells, B-cell-depleted T cells, or PBMCs.

As for this clone: A read error may produce the germline difference seen at one junction end.

Per the germline V gene, CDR1 is LNHDA and CDR2 is SQIVND (reference sequence). The CDR3 extends over 14 amino acids. As originally analysed: From reference gene primer amplification, estimates of nucleated cell counts were derived. Clones were read by immunoSEQ multiplex PCR, and TCRdb kept only the in-frame ones, dropping some. D and trimming were read from the DNA, whereas the V and J calls and clone size are those reported in that table. The table lists approximately 160,000 clones, roughly 90% of them singletons. This clonotype was obtained from a man in his fifties with acute or convalescent COVID-19. Sequencing was done on a sample of peripheral blood. The V and J genes are TRBV19 and TRBJ2-1; 8 positions agree with TRBD1. For the CDR3, the DNA is TGTGCCAGTAGTATGGACAGGGCATACACTGAGCAGTTCTTC. Translated: CASSMDRAYTEQFF.